A single sample gave rise to the 7 T cell receptor beta chains below, sequenced in a study of OX40 agonist ivuxolimab in advanced cancers. Clones were sequenced by immunoSEQ multiplex PCR, and TCRdb holds only the in-frame ones, with some missing. The sample lists under 40,000 clones, about four fifths occurring once. The input for sequencing was CD4+ or CD8+ T cells sorted from blood, taken in a trial of the OX40 agonist ivuxolimab. These receptors came from an adult with an advanced solid tumor such as melanoma, head and neck, liver or kidney cancer.

The CDR3 coding sequence is TGTGCCAGCACCCTTAGGGGGGCCGGAGATACGCAGTATTTT. This codes for CASTLRGAGDTQYF. This chain connects TRBV27 to TRBJ2-3, with D tentatively TRBD1 or TRBD2 (6 bases each). V was shortened by 7 bases and J by 5 bases, with 16 bases between the two germline ends. CDR1 is MNHEY, CDR2 SMNVEV, per germline (reference sequence). The CDR3 consists of 14 residues.

Remarks on this clone: Different DNA sequences within this sample yield the same CDR3. The V and J genes are TRBV7-3 and TRBJ2-3; either TRBD1 or TRBD2 may fit D (5 bases each). The V gene's germline CDR1 is SGHTA and CDR2 FQGTGA. This CDR3 contains 14 residues. The V gene lost 2 bases and the J gene lost 0 bases, with 6 bases spanning the gap. The CDR3 region is CASSLGTSTDTQYF. In nucleotides, the CDR3 is TGTGCCAGCAGCTTAGGGACCAGCACAGATACGCAGTATTTT.

CDR3 protein: CASSERTADTQYF. The CDR3 DNA reads TGTGCCAGCAGCGAACGTACGGCAGATACGCAGTATTTT. The chain joins TRBV9 to TRBJ2-3, with D uncertain. Per the germline V gene, CDR1 is SGDLS and CDR2 is YYNGEE. This CDR3 comprises 13 residues. Trimming took 3 bases from V and 4 from J, leaving 9 bases between them.

This CDR3 is CASRWQNNEKLFF. DNA for the CDR3: TGTGCCAGCAGGTGGCAGAATAATGAAAAACTGTTTTTT. V usage is TRBV6-1 and J usage is TRBJ1-4; no clear D gene. This CDR3 is built from 13 residues. Trimming shortened V by 6 bases and J by 4 bases, and 9 bases separated the two germline ends. CDR1 and CDR2 (germline): MNHNS, SASEGT.

The rearrangement joins TRBV7-3 to TRBJ2-1; D might be TRBD2 (6 bases). V was clipped by 5 bases and J by 10 bases, with 12 bases between them. The germline V gene has CDR1 SGHTA and CDR2 FQGTGA. This CDR3 region has 12 residues. The CDR3 region has the DNA TGTGCCAGCAGCCCTCCGGGGGAAGAGCAGTTCTTC. Its protein product is CASSPPGEEQFF.

This sequence joins TRBV5-1 and TRBJ1-2; a possible D gene is TRBD1 (5 bases). The CDR3 is 13 residues long. Germline CDR1 and CDR2: SGHRS and YFSETQ. The V end was cut by 0 bases, the J end by 6 bases, with 9 bases between. The CDR3 nucleotides read TGCGCCAGCAGCTTGGGACAGCTGAATGGCTACACCTTC. As protein: CASSLGQLNGYTF. Full variable domain (missing parts from reference TRBV5-1 and TRBJ1-2): KAGVTQTPRYLIKTRGQQVTLSCSPISGHRSVSWYQQTPGQGLQFLFEYFSETQRNKGNFPGRFSGRQFSNSRSEMNVSTLELGDSALYLCASSLGQLNGYTFGSGTRLTVV.

The rearrangement uses TRBV29-1 and TRBJ2-5; D remains unclear. CDR1 SQVTM and CDR2 ANQGSEA come from the germline V gene. This CDR3 contains 10 residues. V was clipped by 7 bases and J by 2 bases, with 5 bases between them. CDR3 nucleotide sequence: TGCAGCGCCCTGCAAGAGACCCAGTACTTC. Translating it yields CSALQETQYF.